This is a list of T cell receptor beta chains from one sample in a study of monozygotic twins with cystic fibrosis. Generated by immunoSEQ multiplex PCR, the TCRdb table keeps only in-frame clones and is missing some. The table includes roughly 20,000 clones, approximately 97% detected once. Input material: blood. Receptors originate from a woman aged 25 to 39 with cystic fibrosis. The CDR3 runs from the conserved cysteine through the conserved F or W. D genes are given only for firm matches. Rows may omit the clone size; those that give it use once, few, many or a size class.

CDR3 | DNA | D | V | size | J
CASSDPRTSTDTQYF | TGTGCCAGCAGTGACCCCAGGACTAGCACAGATACGCAGTATTTT | . | TRBV2 | . | TRBJ2-3
CASSWGQANTGELFF | TGTGCCAGCAGCTGGGGACAAGCGAACACCGGGGAGCTGTTTTTT | . | TRBV5-4 | . | TRBJ2-2
CASSQADTQYF | TGTGCCAGCAGCCAAGCAGATACGCAGTATTTT | . | TRBV4-2 | once | TRBJ2-3
CASSVSPGALTDTQYF | TGCGCCAGCAGCGTCTCACCGGGAGCTCTCACAGATACGCAGTATTTT | . | TRBV4-1 | . | TRBJ2-3
CAASKPRNTEAFF | TGTGCCGCGTCCAAACCCAGGAACACTGAAGCTTTCTTT | . | TRBV6-5 | . | TRBJ1-1
CASGLVRRGADTEAFF | TGTGCTAGTGGTTTGGTAAGGAGGGGCGCGGACACTGAAGCTTTCTTT | . | TRBV12-5 | . | TRBJ1-1
CASRQGSGNTIYF | TGTGCCAGCAGACAGGGGTCTGGAAACACCATATATTTT | TRBD1 | TRBV6-1 | . | TRBJ1-3
CASSARRGPISPPVNNYGYTF | TGTGCCAGCAGCGCCCGGAGAGGGCCGATCAGCCCGCCTGTGAATAACTATGGCTACACCTTC | . | TRBV21-1 | . | TRBJ1-2
CASSIDAELALQETQYF | TGTGCCAGTAGTATAGACGCCGAACTAGCCCTACAAGAGACCCAGTACTTC | . | TRBV19 | . | TRBJ2-5
CASSPSGPGLSNTIYF | TGTGCCAGCAGCCCATCGGGACCAGGTTTATCAAACACCATATATTTT | . | TRBV9 | . | TRBJ1-3
CASSLGSLGREQYF | TGTGCCAGCAGCCTCGGTAGCTTGGGGCGCGAGCAGTACTTC | . | TRBV7-2 | . | TRBJ2-7
CASSLLPLWTEAFF | TGCGCCAGCAGCTTGTTACCGTTATGGACTGAAGCTTTCTTT | . | TRBV5-1 | . | TRBJ1-1
CASSLRTRENYGYTF | TGTGCCAGCAGCTTGCGGACGCGTGAAAACTATGGCTACACCTTC | . | TRBV5-4 | few | TRBJ1-2
CSARDSRKAFF | TGCAGTGCTAGAGATAGCCGAAAAGCTTTCTTT | . | TRBV20-1 | . | TRBJ1-1
CSARAGNTIYF | TGCAGTGCTAGGGCAGGAAACACCATATATTTT | . | TRBV20-1 | once | TRBJ1-3
CASSFGTSGAVEQFF | TGTGCCAGCAGTTTCGGGACTAGCGGGGCGGTTGAGCAGTTCTTC | TRBD2 | TRBV27 | . | TRBJ2-1
CASVGETGGGNQPQHF | TGTGCTAGTGTGGGGGAGACAGGGGGAGGGAATCAGCCCCAGCATTTT | TRBD1 | TRBV12-5 | . | TRBJ1-5
CASSQGGLAVWGNEKLFF | TGTGCCAGCAGCCAGGGAGGGTTGGCGGTGTGGGGTAATGAAAAACTGTTTTTT | . | TRBV14 | . | TRBJ1-4
CASSQVMGAARNEKLFF | TGCGCCAGCAGCCAAGTTATGGGGGCAGCCCGTAATGAAAAACTGTTTTTT | . | TRBV4-1 | . | TRBJ1-4
CATSILAGTQYF | TGTGCCACCAGTATATTGGCAGGGACCCAGTACTTC | . | TRBV10-3 | . | TRBJ2-5
CASSLALNQPQHF | TGCGCCAGCAGCCTGGCTCTAAATCAGCCCCAGCATTTT | . | TRBV4-3 | . | TRBJ1-5
CASLRVGANVLTF | TGTGCCAGCCTAAGGGTCGGCGCCAACGTCCTGACTTTC | . | TRBV9 | . | TRBJ2-6
CASSFRSEQFF | TGTGCCAGCAGCTTTCGGAGTGAGCAGTTCTTC | . | TRBV7-9 | . | TRBJ2-1
CASSLTGVTFSGNTIYF | TGTGCCAGCAGCTTGACAGGCGTCACTTTCTCTGGAAACACCATATATTTT | . | TRBV5-5 | . | TRBJ1-3
CATSRERSLVDTQYF | TGTGCCACCAGCAGAGAAAGGTCCCTCGTAGATACGCAGTATTTT | . | TRBV15 | . | TRBJ2-3
CASSQDLREQYF | TGTGCCAGCAGCCAAGACCTTAGGGAGCAGTACTTC | . | TRBV4-2 | . | TRBJ2-7
CASSLSEKLFF | TGTGCCAGCAGCTTAAGTGAAAAACTGTTTTTT | . | TRBV5-5 | . | TRBJ1-4
CASIGQAMRQPQHF | TGCGCCAGCATTGGACAGGCGATGAGGCAGCCCCAGCATTTT | TRBD1 | TRBV10-1 | . | TRBJ1-5
CASSSASGGTDTQYF | TGTGCCAGCAGCTCGGCCAGCGGGGGCACAGATACGCAGTATTTT | TRBD2 | TRBV7-9 | . | TRBJ2-3
CASSDSLGGGTEAFF | TGTGCCAGCAGTGACTCGTTGGGGGGCGGCACTGAAGCTTTCTTT | . | TRBV6-4 | . | TRBJ1-1
CASSLGTVHTGELFF | TGTGCCAGCAGCTTGGGCACAGTCCACACCGGGGAGCTGTTTTTT | . | TRBV5-6 | . | TRBJ2-2
CASSQEEGGGYGYTF | TGTGCCAGCAGCCAAGAAGAAGGGGGCGGGTATGGCTACACCTTC | TRBD1 | TRBV4-2 | . | TRBJ1-2
CASSKARYTEAFF | TGTGCCAGCAGCAAAGCTAGATACACTGAAGCTTTCTTT | . | TRBV21-1 | . | TRBJ1-1
CASSEAGTPNYGYTF | TGTGCCAGCAGTGAAGCCGGAACACCTAACTATGGCTACACCTTC | . | TRBV6-1 | . | TRBJ1-2
CASSVDGEPPLHF | TGTGCCAGCAGCGTAGACGGCGAACCACCCCTCCACTTT | . | TRBV9 | . | TRBJ1-6
CASSLGRPQSEAFF | TGCGCCAGCAGCTTGGGGAGGCCACAATCTGAAGCTTTCTTT | . | TRBV5-1 | . | TRBJ1-1
CASSLWGNTEAFF | TGTGCCAGCAGTTTATGGGGTAACACTGAAGCTTTCTTT | . | TRBV27 | . | TRBJ1-1
CASSLFSGGVETQYF | TGTGCCAGCAGCTTATTTAGCGGGGGGGTAGAGACCCAGTACTTC | TRBD2 | TRBV11-2 | . | TRBJ2-5
CASSVTGGINTEAFF | TGTGCCAGCAGTGTTACAGGGGGAATTAACACTGAAGCTTTCTTT | TRBD1 | TRBV25-1 | . | TRBJ1-1
CAWSEVAGAGRDTQYF | TGTGCCTGGAGTGAGGTAGCGGGGGCCGGGAGAGATACGCAGTATTTT | TRBD2 | TRBV30 | . | TRBJ2-3
CASSQDSRKGSYGYTF | TGCGCCAGCAGCCAAGATTCTAGAAAAGGGTCCTATGGCTACACCTTC | . | TRBV4-1 | . | TRBJ1-2
CASSPWGERVSPLHF | TGTGCCAGCAGCCCCTGGGGGGAGCGAGTTTCACCCCTCCACTTT | . | TRBV6-6 | . | TRBJ1-6
CANRRRCNQPQHF | TGTGCCAACCGGAGGCGTTGCAATCAGCCCCAGCATTTT | . | TRBV7-6 | . | TRBJ1-5
CASSQDAGNTEAFF | TGCGCCAGCAGCCAAGACGCGGGGAACACTGAAGCTTTCTTT | . | TRBV4-1 | . | TRBJ1-1
CASSQNRLGAAEMYF | TGTGCCAGCAGCCAAAACCGTCTTGGGGCGGCGGAGATGTACTTC | . | TRBV4-2 | . | TRBJ2-7
CASRGQAYTEAFF | TGCGCCAGCAGGGGGCAGGCCTACACTGAAGCTTTCTTT | . | TRBV5-1 | . | TRBJ1-1
CASSPRLLPNSPLHF | TGTGCCAGCAGTCCCCGACTGCTTCCAAATTCACCCCTCCACTTT | . | TRBV6-5 | once | TRBJ1-6
CASSGTSGGADTQYF | TGTGCCAGCAGTGGGACTAGCGGGGGGGCAGATACGCAGTATTTT | TRBD2 | TRBV6-4 | once | TRBJ2-3